The source of this TCR beta chain is a study of low-dose radiotherapy and immunotherapy resistance in tumors. V shed 4 bases and J shed 4 bases, with 11 bases lying between them. The CDR3 runs 13 residues. Germline values: CDR1 SGHNT, CDR2 YYREEE (reference sequence). Regarding time point: after trial treatment. Treatment described: LDRT plus nivolumab, ipilimumab, low-dose cyclophosphamide and aspirin (RACIN trial). First-strand cDNA used TRAV- and TRBV-specific primers, covering alpha and beta chains. PCR amplification of the TCRs was performed with Phusion for 20 PCR cycles, and it relied on a constant-region primer together with a V-primer adapter. Amplifying the isolated mRNA was done by in vitro transcription. In TCRdb, the reads were re-called with MiXCR into one record per CDR3 protein. The top ten clones hold about 13% of a sample with some 100,000 distinct CDR3 sequences, under 25% of them seen once.

This clonotype was picked up a small number of times. The receptor's source is a female donor with ovarian cancer. The sample was PBMCs, taken after low-dose radiotherapy plus immunotherapy. The V call is TRBV5-4, the J call TRBJ1-2; D unresolved. CDR3 in amino acids: CASSPDGSYGYTF. CDR3 DNA sequence: TGTGCCAGCAGCCCGGACGGATCCTATGGCTACACCTTC.